Listed here is a single T cell receptor (beta chain). There is no known antigen for this receptor. The data are from a study of cytomegalovirus exposure and HLA in healthy donors (TCRdb year 2017). Study-level background: According to an earlier analysis of 587 of the donors, about 179 million T cells yielded roughly 110 million unique TCR beta sequences and roughly 280 Gb of sequence data. Around 330 gigabases of sequencing data and 91 million or so unique TCR sequences made up an early release that covered some 640 HLA-typed donors. The genetic ancestry cluster associated with self-reported Caucasian donors included 81% of the 398 genotyped donors. The study aimed to test whether signatures of past pathogen exposure could be identified by cataloging public T cell receptors. Using immunosequencing, the study profiled T cell repertoires from fewer than 700 subjects and related those repertoires to cytomegalovirus serostatus. In addition to the first cohort of approximately 650 subjects, a separate validation cohort of over 90 different subjects was used. High-throughput TCR immunosequencing, statistical association of individual TCRs with disease status, and machine learning were combined to predict cytomegalovirus infection status. To study patterns of TCR occurrence, a later analysis re-analyzed previously published TCR beta repertoires from just over 650 donors and added high-resolution HLA genotyping. Rather than drawing on any new phenotypic data, the later analysis identified candidate immune exposures from TCR beta sequences and the way those sequences occurred across donors. To decide whether each TCR beta V gene segment behaved as functional or pseudogenic, an earlier analysis of fewer than 750 of the donors relied on high-throughput TCR beta sequencing. Donor age, sex, ethnicity and CMV serostatus were compiled alongside the repertoire data. A later genetic analysis took genome-wide SNP genotypes for about three fifths of the 666 donors and used that subset as a discovery cohort. All discovery cohort repertoires had been generated using a single sequencing platform. Class I and class II HLA loci were covered by the typing at four-digit resolution. Typing coverage differed by locus: A, B, C, DRB1 and DQB1 were typed in about 620-640 donors, DQA1 in 500 to 550, DPA1 in some 610, and DPB1 in 450 to 480. Several DR-DQ haplotypes were treated as single units for association and clustering because of strong linkage in the cohort. Among 300 to 500 genotyped donors of the cohort, an average of around 250,000 unique TCR beta nucleotide sequences was sequenced per donor, of which about 18% were non-productive.

The study at large found these results: Because HLA typing was missing for some donors at each locus, association tests included only the typed subset. In an earlier analysis of around 600 of the donors, most TCR beta V segments appeared in productive rearrangements about 87% or about 30% of the time, broadly matching IMGT annotations. Some IMGT-functional V segments, including TRBV6-2 and TRBV6-3, could not be distinguished by the 87-base-pair reads and were therefore excluded. Immune exposure information for the cohort was limited to CMV serostatus. Assigning TCR associations to individual alleles was difficult when HLA alleles, especially DR and DQ, strongly co-occurred. Correlated functional status among segregating V segments might be attributable to linkage disequilibrium, but an unknown experimental factor could not be ruled out. Several of the top co-occurrence clusters appeared to be linked to parvovirus B19, influenza, CMV and Epstein-Barr virus, according to a later analysis. A later analysis found that HLA-associated TCR beta chains were more clonally expanded and had lower generation probabilities than equally common non-associated chains. A later analysis found that TCR association rates varied across HLA loci, with DRB1 alleles showing the most associated TCRs and HLA-C alleles the fewest. Roughly uniform sequencing depth across donors was assumed in presence/absence analyses, although this assumption may not hold. Most CMV-associated TCR beta chains appeared to be HLA-restricted in a later analysis, and the HLA associations seemed to be driven largely by CMV exposure. V-gene and J-gene trimming of TCR beta chains was associated with a missense DCLRE1C variant in a later genetic analysis, and the association was replicated in an independent cohort. In vitro tests confirmed that a few of the cytomegalovirus-associated TCR beta chains recognize cytomegalovirus antigens. The study listed 170 or so TCR beta chains as associated with cytomegalovirus. The classifier was reported to diagnose cytomegalovirus status with high specificity and sensitivity in both the original and validation cohorts. Specific HLA alleles were associated with some 15,000 TCR beta sequences at a false discovery rate of 0.05 in a later analysis. A later genetic analysis reported fewer N-insertions in productive TCRs among donors in an Asian-associated ancestry cluster than the roughly 700-donor mean. The authors suggested that the approach could potentially be extended to other disease states and immunological phenotypes. The earlier analysis of approximately 540 of the donors excluded approximately 17 rarely observed V segments, including chromosome 9 orphons, because counts were too low. In this cohort, only TCR beta chains were sequenced, and detectable features were limited by the absence of alpha or paired-chain data. A further reported finding was that TCR beta sequences accurately predicted the HLA-A and HLA-B alleles for most subjects in the first cohort. Most TCR sequences were observed very rarely across donors, whereas some public TCRs were present in many individuals. The sequencing pipeline was judged likely to have produced a cluster of highly shared sequence variants as a technical artifact.

The receptor library was made with the immunoSEQ multiplex PCR assay. A mixture of 60 forward primers for TCR Vbeta segments and 13 reverse primers for TCR Jbeta segments was used in the multiplex PCR. A multiplex PCR assay on genomic DNA amplified the CDR3 region of rearranged TCR beta genes. The amplified TCR beta libraries were sequenced on the Illumina HiSeq System as 87-base-pair reads. The source study handled its data this way. Across the roughly 670 repertoires, a later analysis counted roughly 77 million unique TCR beta chains, some 11 million of which were shared by at least two donors. A nearest-neighbor algorithm error-corrected the raw reads and collapsed the reads into unique sequences, merging closely related sequences to remove PCR and sequencing errors. CDR3 sequences were aligned to IMGT reference sequences to assign V, D and J gene segments. For a sequence to be retained, a match of at least six nucleotides was required to both a V gene segment and a J gene segment. A rearrangement counted as productive if the CDR3 had no stop codons and remained in frame with V and J, and every other rearrangement counted as non-productive. CDR3 was defined according to IMGT convention as the region running from the second conserved V-encoded cysteine to the conserved J-encoded phenylalanine. The earlier analysis of about 560 of the donors excluded any sequence lacking an unambiguous match to a single V gene segment. An earlier analysis of a few hundred of the donors classified V segments as functional when productive rearrangements were above 56.7% and as segregating when the standard deviation between donors was above 5%. A statistical classification framework was developed to diagnose cytomegalovirus status using the catalog of TCR beta chain sequences. In a later analysis, TCR nucleotide sequences were compared against IMGT/GENE-DB human TR gene sequences so that V and J genes could be assigned. In a later analysis, CDR3 sequences and most-parsimonious VDJ recombination scenarios were assigned using the TCRdist pipeline. In a later analysis, each TCR beta chain was defined by its CDR3 amino acid sequence together with its V-gene family, and reads without a unique V-gene family were excluded. As a way to deal with suspected cross-contamination and a sequencing artifact, a later analysis dropped under 600 nucleotide sequences that were highly shared and had low generation probability. For each public chain, a later analysis derived a clonal expansion index from normalized ranks of inferred template counts within each repertoire. A later analysis computed generation probabilities with a VDJ recombination model fitted to out-of-frame rearrangements, and checked the results against IGoR. A later analysis scored TCR-TCR, TCR-HLA and TCR-CMV co-occurrence with hypergeometric tests, applying a repertoire-size bias correction to TCR pairs. To estimate false discovery rates, a later analysis permuted the HLA or CMV assignments 20 times. A later analysis grouped co-occurring TCRs with DBSCAN, adding TCRdist sequence similarity when clustering within HLA-allele-positive subsets. Repertoires with fewer than 30,000 or more than 120,000 public chains were left out of co-occurrence clustering, as were five repertoires with anomalous nucleotide sharing. Held by TCRdb, this immuneACCESS table contains in-frame sequences only and omits some clones. Under half of the omission traces to an unresolved V gene where checked; the cause of the rest is unknown. V and J calls and clone size are copied from that table; D and trimming were computed from the DNA. Per the sample table, the count is around 140,000 clones. 0.96% of the sample goes to the ten largest clones.

Its CDR3 holds 15 amino acids, cysteine through phenylalanine. The sequence is cut down to CDR3 DNA, 45 bases in frame from base 1. From V the trimming removes 5 bases and from J it removes 10 bases, while the gene matches leave 9 bases of the junction unaccounted for. Taken from the germline V gene (reference sequence), the CDR1 and CDR2 loops are MNHEY and SMNVEV. In total, roughly 670 healthy bone marrow donors made up the cohort. At the time of sampling, all cohort members were nominally healthy, though unrecorded immune exposures were likely present. The donor tested CMV seronegative and was one of the 352 seronegative cohort members. Each donor provided a peripheral blood sample, and peripheral blood mononuclear cells were used for TCR beta sequencing. The Qiagen DNeasy Blood Extraction Kit was used to extract genomic DNA from the blood cell samples.

The V and J genes are TRBV27 and TRBJ1-6, with 9 bases aligning to TRBD1. The sequence was obtained from a male donor in good health and CMV-seronegative. The sequencing input was PBMCs. CDR3 sequence: CASSPQTGGKSPLHF. The bases are TGTGCCAGCAGTCCCCAGACAGGGGGTAAGTCACCCCTCCACTTT.